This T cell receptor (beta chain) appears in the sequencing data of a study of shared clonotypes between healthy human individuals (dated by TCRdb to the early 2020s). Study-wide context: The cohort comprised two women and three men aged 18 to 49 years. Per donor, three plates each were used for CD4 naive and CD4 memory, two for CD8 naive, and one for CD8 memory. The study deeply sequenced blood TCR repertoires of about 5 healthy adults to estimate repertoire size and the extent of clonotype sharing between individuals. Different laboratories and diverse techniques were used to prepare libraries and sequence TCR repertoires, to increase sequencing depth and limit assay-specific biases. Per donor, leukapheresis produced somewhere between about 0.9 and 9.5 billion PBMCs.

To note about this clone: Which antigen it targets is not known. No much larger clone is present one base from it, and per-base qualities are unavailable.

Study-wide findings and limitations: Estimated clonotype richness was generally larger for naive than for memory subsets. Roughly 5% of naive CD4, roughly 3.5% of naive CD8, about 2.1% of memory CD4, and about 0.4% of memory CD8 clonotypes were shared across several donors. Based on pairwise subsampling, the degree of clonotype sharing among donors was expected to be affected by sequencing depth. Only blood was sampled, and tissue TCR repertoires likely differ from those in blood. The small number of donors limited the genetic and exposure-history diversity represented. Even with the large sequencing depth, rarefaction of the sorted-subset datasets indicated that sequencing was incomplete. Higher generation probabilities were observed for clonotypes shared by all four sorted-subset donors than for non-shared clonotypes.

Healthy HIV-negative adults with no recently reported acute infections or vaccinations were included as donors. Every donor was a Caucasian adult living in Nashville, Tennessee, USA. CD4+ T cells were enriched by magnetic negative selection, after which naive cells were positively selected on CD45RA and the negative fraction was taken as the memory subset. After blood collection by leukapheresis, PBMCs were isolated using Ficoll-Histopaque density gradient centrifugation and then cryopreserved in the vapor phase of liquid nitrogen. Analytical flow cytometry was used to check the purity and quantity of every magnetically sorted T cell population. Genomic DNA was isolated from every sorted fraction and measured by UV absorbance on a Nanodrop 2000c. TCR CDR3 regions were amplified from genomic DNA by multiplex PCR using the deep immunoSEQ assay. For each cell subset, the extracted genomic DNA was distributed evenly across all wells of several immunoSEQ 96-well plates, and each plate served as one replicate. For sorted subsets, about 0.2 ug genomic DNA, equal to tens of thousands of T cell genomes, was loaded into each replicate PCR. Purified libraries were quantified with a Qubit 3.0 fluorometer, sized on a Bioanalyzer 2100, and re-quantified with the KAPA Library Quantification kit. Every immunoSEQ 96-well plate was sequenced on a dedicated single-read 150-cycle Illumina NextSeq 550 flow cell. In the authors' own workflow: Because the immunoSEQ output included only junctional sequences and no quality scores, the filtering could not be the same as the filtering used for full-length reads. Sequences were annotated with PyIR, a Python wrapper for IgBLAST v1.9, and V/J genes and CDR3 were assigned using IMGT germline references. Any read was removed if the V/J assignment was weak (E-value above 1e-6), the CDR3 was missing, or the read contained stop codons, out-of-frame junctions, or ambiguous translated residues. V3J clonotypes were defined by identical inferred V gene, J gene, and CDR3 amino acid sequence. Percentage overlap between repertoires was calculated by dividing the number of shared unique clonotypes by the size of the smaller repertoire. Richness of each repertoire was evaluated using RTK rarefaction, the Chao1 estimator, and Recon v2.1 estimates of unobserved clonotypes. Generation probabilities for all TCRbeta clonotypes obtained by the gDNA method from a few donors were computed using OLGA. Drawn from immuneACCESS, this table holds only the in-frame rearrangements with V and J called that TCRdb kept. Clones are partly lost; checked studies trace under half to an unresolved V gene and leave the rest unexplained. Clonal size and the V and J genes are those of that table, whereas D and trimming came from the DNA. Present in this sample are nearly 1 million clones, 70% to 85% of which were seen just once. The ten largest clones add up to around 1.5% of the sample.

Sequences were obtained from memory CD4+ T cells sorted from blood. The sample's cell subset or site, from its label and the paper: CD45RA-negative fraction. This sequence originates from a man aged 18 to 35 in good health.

The bases are TGTGCCAGCAGCCTACAAGTAGCCGGGGAGCTGTTTTTT. This translates into CASSLQVAGELFF. Recombination connected TRBV7-2 to TRBJ2-2, with an unclear D gene assignment. The CDR3 holds 13 amino acids from the cysteine to the phenylalanine. Only the CDR3 DNA is retained, 39 bases long and in frame from the first base. The trim is 5 bases for V and 6 bases for J, with a gap of 10 bases between the germline ends. The germline V gene provides CDR1 SGHTA and CDR2 FQGNSA.